This T cell receptor (beta chain) appears in the sequencing data of a study of shared clonotypes between healthy human individuals. Original data processing: ImmunoSEQ output held junction-only sequences without quality scores, so filtering differed. Method: immunoSEQ multiplex PCR; TCRdb's copy keeps in-frame clones and lacks some. The DNA was the basis for D and trimming; V, J and clone size are from that table. The repertoire has millions of clones, approximately 95% of them found once; the top ten carry around 1.1%. Terminally differentiated effector memory CD45RA+ cells were left out of the naive CD8 fraction, which was CD45RO-negative and positively selected for CCR7. V gave up 2 bases and J gave up 0 bases, with 10 bases separating them. The germline CDR1 and CDR2 sequences are LNHDA and SQIVND (reference sequence). The CDR3 consists of 15 residues.

The chain is built from TRBV19 and TRBJ1-1; a possible D gene is TRBD1 (5 bases). The specimen was naive CD8+ T cells sorted from blood. This receptor was taken from a man aged 18 to 30 in good health. CDR3 region: CASSIMDTMNTEAFF. The CDR3 DNA sequence: TGTGCCAGTAGTATAATGGACACCATGAACACTGAAGCTTTCTTT. The entire variable domain, with the rest obtained from reference TRBV19 and TRBJ1-1, is as follows: DGGITQSPKYLFRKEGQNVTLSCEQNLNHDAMYWYRQDPGQGLRLIYYSQIVNDFQKGDIAEGYSVSREKKESFPLTVTSAQKNPTAFYLCASSIMDTMNTEAFFGQGTRLTVV.